One and the same sample provided the 5 T cell receptor beta chains below, sequenced in a study of cytomegalovirus exposure and HLA in healthy donors (dated by TCRdb to the late 2010s). The receptor library was made with the immunoSEQ multiplex PCR assay. For the multiplex PCR, a mixture combining 60 forward primers for TCR Vbeta segments and 13 reverse primers for TCR Jbeta segments was used. TCRdb mirrors the immuneACCESS table, restricted to in-frame sequences. Some clones are absent from its copies; in checked studies, under half trace to an unresolved V gene, and the reason for the others is unknown. The sample profile shows 90,000 or so clones; roughly 78% of them were found once. Around 4.4% of the sample lies in the top ten. The sequenced sample was PBMCs. The origin of the receptors is a male donor in good health and CMV-seropositive.

This clone was observed once. This sequence joins TRBV19 and TRBJ2-1, with D possibly TRBD1 on 6 matching bases. The CDR3 has 16 residues. Trimming took 6 bases from V and 2 from J, leaving 17 bases between them. Germline-derived CDR1 and CDR2 are LNHDA and SQIVND (reference sequence). CDR3 sequence (DNA): TGTGCCAGTAGGGGGGATCACAGGGTGACCTACAATGAGCAGTTCTTC. The encoded protein is CASRGDHRVTYNEQFF.

This chain uses TRBV30 with TRBJ2-5; possibly TRBD2 for D (5 bases). The V and J ends lost 3 bases and 2 bases respectively, with 10 bases between them. The CDR3 covers 13 residues. The germline V gene has CDR1 GTSNPN and CDR2 SVGIG (reference sequence). The CDR3: CAWSGGQQETQYF. The CDR3 nucleotides are TGTGCCTGGAGCGGCGGGCAGCAAGAGACCCAGTACTTC.

This chain connects TRBV27 to TRBJ1-5; D is unclear. V lost 8 bases to trimming and J lost 6 bases, with 14 bases between them. The germline gives CDR1 MNHEY, CDR2 SMNVEV (reference sequence). CDR3 length: 13 amino acids. The CDR3 protein is CASAFGLGQPQHF. The DNA of the CDR3 is TGTGCCAGCGCCTTTGGGCTTGGTCAGCCCCAGCATTTT.

The V gene is TRBV13, the J gene TRBJ2-7; 11 bases are shared with TRBD2. The CDR3 loop spans 18 amino acids. J lost 2 bases, V lost 5 bases, and 14 bases had no gene match. Germline V gene lookup returns CDR1 PRHDT and CDR2 FYEKMQ (reference sequence). The CDR3 sequence is CASSPNPGTSGPTYEQYF. Written as DNA, the CDR3 is TGTGCCAGCAGCCCCAATCCCGGGACTAGCGGCCCGACCTACGAGCAGTACTTC. The entire variable domain, with the rest obtained from reference TRBV13 and TRBJ2-7, is as follows: AAGVIQSPRHLIKEKRETATLKCYPIPRHDTVYWYQQGPGQDPQFLISFYEKMQSDKGSIPDRFSAQQFSDYHSELNMSSLELGDSALYFCASSPNPGTSGPTYEQYFGPGTRLTVT.

CDR3 bases: TGTGCCAGCAGTTCCTGGACAGGGGGCGGTGAAAAACTGTTTTTT. Its protein product is CASSSWTGGGEKLFF. V usage is TRBV28 and J usage is TRBJ1-4; 11 bases line up with TRBD1. The germline gives CDR1 MDHEN, CDR2 SYDVKM. With V trimmed by 4 bases and J by 7 bases, 5 bases remained unmatched. The CDR3 length is 15 residues.